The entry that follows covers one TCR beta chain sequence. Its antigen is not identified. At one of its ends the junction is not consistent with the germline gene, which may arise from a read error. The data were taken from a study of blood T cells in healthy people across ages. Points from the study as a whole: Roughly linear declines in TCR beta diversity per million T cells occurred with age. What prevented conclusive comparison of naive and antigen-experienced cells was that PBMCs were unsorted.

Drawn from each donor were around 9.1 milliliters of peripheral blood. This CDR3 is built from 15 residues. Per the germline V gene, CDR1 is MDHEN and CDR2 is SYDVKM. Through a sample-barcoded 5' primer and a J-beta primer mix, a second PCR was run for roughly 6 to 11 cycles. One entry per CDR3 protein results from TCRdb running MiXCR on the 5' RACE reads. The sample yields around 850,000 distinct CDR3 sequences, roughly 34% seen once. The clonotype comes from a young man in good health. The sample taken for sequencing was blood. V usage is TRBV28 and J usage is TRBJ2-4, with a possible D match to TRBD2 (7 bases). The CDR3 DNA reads TGTGCCGGCAGTCGAACCGTCGGGGGGCTCGGCATTCAGTACTTC. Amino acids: CAGSRTVGGLGIQYF.